This T cell receptor beta chain was profiled in a study of human T cells and chemical hapten exposure. Study as a whole: An approximately 2 cm by approximately 2 cm inner upper arm patch received 2% DPC for sensitization.

Time point here: pre-sensitization, week 0. Treatment described: therapeutic diphenylcyclopropenone sensitization with weekly scalp DPC. Each cDNA molecule in the library carried unique molecular identifiers. A single record per CDR3 protein comes from TCRdb applying MiXCR to the RACE reads. The data show 350,000 to 400,000 distinct CDR3 sequences, around 5.5% seen once. Germline trimming cut 2 bases from V and 3 bases from J; bases unmatched to any gene: 4. The CDR3 spans 15 residues. Germline values: CDR1 MNHEY, CDR2 SVGEGT. There are many counts of this clonotype. Sequenced here: whole blood, sampled in connection with sensitization to the hapten diphenylcyclopropenone (DPC). This clonotype was obtained from a woman in her 50s with alopecia areata. Some clones in this sample may be carry-over from other donors' samples. The chain employs TRBV6-2 or TRBV6-3 and TRBJ2-5; TRBD1 matches 9 bases. The CDR3 sequence: CASSYTGGPEETQYF. The CDR3 bases are TGTGCCAGCAGTTACACAGGGGGCCCAGAAGAGACCCAGTACTTC.